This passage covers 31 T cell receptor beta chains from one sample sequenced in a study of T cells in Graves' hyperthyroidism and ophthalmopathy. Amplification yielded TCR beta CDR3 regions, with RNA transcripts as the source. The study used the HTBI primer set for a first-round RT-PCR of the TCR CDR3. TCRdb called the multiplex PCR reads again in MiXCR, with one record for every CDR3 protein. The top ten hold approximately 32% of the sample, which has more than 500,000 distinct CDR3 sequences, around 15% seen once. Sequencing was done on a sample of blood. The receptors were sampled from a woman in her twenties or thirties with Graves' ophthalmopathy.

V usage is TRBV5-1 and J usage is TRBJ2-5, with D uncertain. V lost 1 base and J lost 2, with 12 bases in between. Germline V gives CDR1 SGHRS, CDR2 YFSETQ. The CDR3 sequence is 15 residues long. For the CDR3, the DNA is TGCGCCAGCAGCTTGAATCCGAGGATACAAGAGACCCAGTACTTC. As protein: CASSLNPRIQETQYF.

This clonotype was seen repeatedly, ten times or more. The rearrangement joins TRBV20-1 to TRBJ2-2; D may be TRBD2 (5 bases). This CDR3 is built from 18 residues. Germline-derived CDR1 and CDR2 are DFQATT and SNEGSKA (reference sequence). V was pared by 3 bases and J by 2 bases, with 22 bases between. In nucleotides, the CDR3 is TGCAGTGCTAGGTACCCTGCGCCAACTAGTGCAAACACCGGGGAGCTGTTTTTT. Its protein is CSARYPAPTSANTGELFF.

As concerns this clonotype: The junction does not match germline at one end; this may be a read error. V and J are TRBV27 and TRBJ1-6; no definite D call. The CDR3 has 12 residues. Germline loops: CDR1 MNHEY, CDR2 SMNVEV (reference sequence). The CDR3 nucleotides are TGTGCCAGCAGGACGGCGAATTCACCCCCCCACTTT. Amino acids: CASRTANSPPHF.

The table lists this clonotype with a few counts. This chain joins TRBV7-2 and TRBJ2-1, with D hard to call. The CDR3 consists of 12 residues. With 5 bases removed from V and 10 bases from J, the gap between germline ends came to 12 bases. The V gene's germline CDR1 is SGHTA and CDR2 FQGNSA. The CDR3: CASSPVVREQFF. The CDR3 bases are TGTGCCAGCAGCCCAGTAGTTCGCGAGCAGTTCTTC.

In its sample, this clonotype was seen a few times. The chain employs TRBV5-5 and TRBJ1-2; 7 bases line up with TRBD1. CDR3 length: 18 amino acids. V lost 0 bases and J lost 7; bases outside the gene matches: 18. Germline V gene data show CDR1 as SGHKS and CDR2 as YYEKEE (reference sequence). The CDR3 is CASSLAGVETGERSGYTF. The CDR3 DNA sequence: TGTGCCAGCAGCTTGGCCGGGGTTGAAACAGGGGAAAGAAGTGGCTACACCTTC.

The CDR3 nucleotides read TGTGCCAGCAGTTACGTAGATCGGGGTCAGCCCCAGCATTTT. Its protein product is CASSYVDRGQPQHF. The V gene is TRBV6-2 or TRBV6-3, the J gene TRBJ1-5, with D unresolved. Trimming stripped 2 bases from V and 6 bases from J, with 11 bases between. Germline V lookup: CDR1 MNHEY, CDR2 SVGEGT. The CDR3 loop spans 14 amino acids.

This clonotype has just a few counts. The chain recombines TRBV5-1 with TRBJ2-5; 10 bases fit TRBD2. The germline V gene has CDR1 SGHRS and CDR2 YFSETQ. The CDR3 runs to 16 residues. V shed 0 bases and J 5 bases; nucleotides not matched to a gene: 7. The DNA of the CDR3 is TGCGCCAGCAGCTTGGCCGGACTAGCGGTCCTTGAGACCCAGTACTTC. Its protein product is CASSLAGLAVLETQYF.

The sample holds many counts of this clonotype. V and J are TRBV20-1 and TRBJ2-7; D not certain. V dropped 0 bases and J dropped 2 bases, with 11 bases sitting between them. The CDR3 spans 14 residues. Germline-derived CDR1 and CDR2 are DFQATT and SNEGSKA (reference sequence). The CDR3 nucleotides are TGCAGTGCTAGAGATCTCGACTGGCCCTACGAGCAGTACTTC. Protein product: CSARDLDWPYEQYF.

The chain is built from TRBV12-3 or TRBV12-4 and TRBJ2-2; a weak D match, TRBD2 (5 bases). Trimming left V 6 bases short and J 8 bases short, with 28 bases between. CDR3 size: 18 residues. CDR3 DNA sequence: TGTGCCAGCAGCTTCCTGTCTCTGGCACACCGTTCGGGGGGGGAGCTGTTTTTT. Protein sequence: CASSFLSLAHRSGGELFF.

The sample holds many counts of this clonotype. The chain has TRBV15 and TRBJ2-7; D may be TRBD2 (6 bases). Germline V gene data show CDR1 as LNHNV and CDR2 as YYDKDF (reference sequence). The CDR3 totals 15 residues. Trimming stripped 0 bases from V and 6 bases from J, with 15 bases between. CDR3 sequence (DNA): TGTGCCACCAGCAGAGATACGGCGGGGTTAACCGAGCAGTACTTC. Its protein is CATSRDTAGLTEQYF.

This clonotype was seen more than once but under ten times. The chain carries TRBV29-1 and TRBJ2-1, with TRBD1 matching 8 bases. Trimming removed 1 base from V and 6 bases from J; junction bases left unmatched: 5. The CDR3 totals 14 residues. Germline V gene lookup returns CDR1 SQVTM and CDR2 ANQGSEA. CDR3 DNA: TGCAGCGTTGAAGCAACAGGGGGTAGCAATGAGCAGTTCTTC. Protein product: CSVEATGGSNEQFF.

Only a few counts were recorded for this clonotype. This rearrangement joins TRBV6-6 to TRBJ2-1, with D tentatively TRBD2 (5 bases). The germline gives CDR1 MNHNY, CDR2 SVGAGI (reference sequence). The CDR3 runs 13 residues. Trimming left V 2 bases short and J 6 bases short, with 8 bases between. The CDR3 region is CASSYEGSNEQFF. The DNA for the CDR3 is TGTGCCAGCAGTTACGAGGGCAGCAATGAGCAGTTCTTC.

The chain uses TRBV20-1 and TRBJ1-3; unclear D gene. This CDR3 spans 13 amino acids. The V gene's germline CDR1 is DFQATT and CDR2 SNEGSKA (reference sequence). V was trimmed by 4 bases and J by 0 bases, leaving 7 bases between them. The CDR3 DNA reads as TGCAGTGCTACCTCGGTCTCTGGAAACACCATATATTTT. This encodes CSATSVSGNTIYF.

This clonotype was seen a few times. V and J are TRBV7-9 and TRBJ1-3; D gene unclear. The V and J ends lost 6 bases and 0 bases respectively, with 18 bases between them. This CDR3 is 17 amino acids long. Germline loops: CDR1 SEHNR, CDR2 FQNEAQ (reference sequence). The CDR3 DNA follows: TGTGCCAGCAGTCCTCAAGAAGGTTTTCCCTCTGGAAACACCATATATTTT. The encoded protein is CASSPQEGFPSGNTIYF.

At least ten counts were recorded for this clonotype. CDR3 residues: CASSFERTAKNIQYF. The CDR3 nucleotides read TGTGCCAGCAGTTTTGAGAGGACGGCCAAAAACATTCAGTACTTC. This rearrangement joins TRBV28 to TRBJ2-4, with D unresolved. Trimming removed 3 bases at V and 1 base at J, with 10 bases between. Germline assignment: CDR1 MDHEN and CDR2 SYDVKM. The CDR3 loop spans 15 amino acids.

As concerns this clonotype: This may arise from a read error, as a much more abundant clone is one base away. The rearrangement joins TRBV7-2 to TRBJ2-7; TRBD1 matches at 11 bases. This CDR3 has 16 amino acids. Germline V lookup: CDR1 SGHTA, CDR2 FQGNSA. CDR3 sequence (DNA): TGTGCCAGCAGCTTAGTAGGGGGGACAGGGGGGCTCGAGCGGTACTTC. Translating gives CASSLVGGTGGLERYF.

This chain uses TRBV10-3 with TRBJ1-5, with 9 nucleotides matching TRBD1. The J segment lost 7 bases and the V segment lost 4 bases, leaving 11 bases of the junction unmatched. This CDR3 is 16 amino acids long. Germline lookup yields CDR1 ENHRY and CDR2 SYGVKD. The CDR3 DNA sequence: TGTGCCATCAGTGGAGGTGGTGGGACAGGGTTGCAGCCCCAGCATTTT. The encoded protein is CAISGGGGTGLQPQHF.

CDR3 sequence (DNA): TGCAGTGCTAGAGCCAACGGAGAGACCCAGTACTTC. Protein product: CSARANGETQYF. The chain links TRBV20-1 to TRBJ2-5, with no clear D. V was clipped by 1 base and J by 4 bases, with 7 bases between them. Germline V gene sequence: CDR1 DFQATT, CDR2 SNEGSKA (reference sequence). This CDR3 spans 12 amino acids.

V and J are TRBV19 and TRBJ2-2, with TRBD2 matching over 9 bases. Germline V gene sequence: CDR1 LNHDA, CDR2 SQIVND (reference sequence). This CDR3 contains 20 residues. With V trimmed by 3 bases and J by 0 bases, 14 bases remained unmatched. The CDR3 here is CASSIKGLLAGGSNTGELFF. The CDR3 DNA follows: TGTGCCAGTAGTATTAAAGGACTTCTTGCGGGAGGGTCGAACACCGGGGAGCTGTTTTTT.

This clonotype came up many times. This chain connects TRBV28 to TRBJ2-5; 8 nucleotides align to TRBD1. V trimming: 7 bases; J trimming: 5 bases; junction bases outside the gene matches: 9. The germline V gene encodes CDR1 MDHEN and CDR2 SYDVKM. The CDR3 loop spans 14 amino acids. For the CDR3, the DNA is TGTGCCAGCAATGGTCAGGGGGCCAGTGAGACCCAGTACTTC. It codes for CASNGQGASETQYF.

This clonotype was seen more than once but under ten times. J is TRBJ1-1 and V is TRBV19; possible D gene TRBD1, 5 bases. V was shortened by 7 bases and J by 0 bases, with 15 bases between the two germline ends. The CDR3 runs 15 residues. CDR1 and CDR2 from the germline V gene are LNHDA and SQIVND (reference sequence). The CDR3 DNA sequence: TGTGCCAGTACTTATCCGGGACTCCTGAACACTGAAGCTTTCTTT. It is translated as CASTYPGLLNTEAFF. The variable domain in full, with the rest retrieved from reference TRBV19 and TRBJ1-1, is DGGITQSPKYLFRKEGQNVTLSCEQNLNHDAMYWYRQDPGQGLRLIYYSQIVNDFQKGDIAEGYSVSREKKESFPLTVTSAQKNPTAFYLCASTYPGLLNTEAFFGQGTRLTVV.

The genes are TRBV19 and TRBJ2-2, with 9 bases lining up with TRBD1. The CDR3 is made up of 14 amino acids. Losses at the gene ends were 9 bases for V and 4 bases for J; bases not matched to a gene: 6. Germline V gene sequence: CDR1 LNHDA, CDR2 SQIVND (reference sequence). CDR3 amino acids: CASRSTGGTGELFF. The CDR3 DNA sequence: TGTGCCAGCCGCTCGACAGGGGGCACCGGGGAGCTGTTTTTT.

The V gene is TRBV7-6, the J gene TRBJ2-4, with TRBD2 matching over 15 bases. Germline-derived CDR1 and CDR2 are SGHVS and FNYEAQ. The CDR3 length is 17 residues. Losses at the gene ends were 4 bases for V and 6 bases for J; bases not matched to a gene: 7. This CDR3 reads CASSSGLAGGSGNIQYF. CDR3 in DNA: TGTGCCAGCAGCTCGGGACTAGCGGGAGGAAGCGGAAACATTCAGTACTTC.

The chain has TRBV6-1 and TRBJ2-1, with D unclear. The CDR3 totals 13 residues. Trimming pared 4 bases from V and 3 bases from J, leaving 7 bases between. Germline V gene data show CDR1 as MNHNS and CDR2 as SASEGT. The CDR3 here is CASSGLRYNEQFF. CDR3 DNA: TGTGCCAGCAGTGGACTGCGCTACAATGAGCAGTTCTTC.

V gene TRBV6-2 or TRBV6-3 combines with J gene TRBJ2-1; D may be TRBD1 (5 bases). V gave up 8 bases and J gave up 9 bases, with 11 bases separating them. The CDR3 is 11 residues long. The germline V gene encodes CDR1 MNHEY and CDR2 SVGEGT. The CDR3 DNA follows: TGTGCCAGCCGCAGGGTACGTGAGCAGTTCTTC. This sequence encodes CASRRVREQFF.

CDR3 DNA: TGTGCCAGTAGTGTACAGGGGTCGGGGGATGAGCAGTTCTTC. This gives the protein CASSVQGSGDEQFF. The chain carries TRBV19 and TRBJ2-1; a weak D match, TRBD1 (7 bases). The CDR3 sequence is 14 residues long. CDR1 and CDR2 (germline): LNHDA, SQIVND (reference sequence). The V and J ends lost 5 bases and 8 bases respectively, with 16 bases between them.

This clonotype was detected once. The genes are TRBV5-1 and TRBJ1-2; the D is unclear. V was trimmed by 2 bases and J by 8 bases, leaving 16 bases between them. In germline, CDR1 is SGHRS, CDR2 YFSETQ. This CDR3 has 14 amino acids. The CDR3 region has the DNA TGCGCCAGCAGCTTAGGCCGGGGAGAGGGAGGCTACACCTTC. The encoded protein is CASSLGRGEGGYTF.

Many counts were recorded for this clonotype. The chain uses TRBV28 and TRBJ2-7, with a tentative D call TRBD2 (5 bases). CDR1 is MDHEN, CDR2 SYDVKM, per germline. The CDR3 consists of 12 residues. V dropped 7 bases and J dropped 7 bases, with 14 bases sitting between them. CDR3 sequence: CASTLGDGEQYF. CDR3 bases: TGTGCCAGCACCTTGGGAGACGGGGAGCAGTACTTC. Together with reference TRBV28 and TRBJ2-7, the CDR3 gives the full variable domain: DVKVTQSSRYLVKRTGEKVFLECVQDMDHENMFWYRQDPGLGLRLIYFSYDVKMKEKGDIPEGYSVSREKKERFSLILESASTNQTSMYLCASTLGDGEQYFGPGTRLTVT.

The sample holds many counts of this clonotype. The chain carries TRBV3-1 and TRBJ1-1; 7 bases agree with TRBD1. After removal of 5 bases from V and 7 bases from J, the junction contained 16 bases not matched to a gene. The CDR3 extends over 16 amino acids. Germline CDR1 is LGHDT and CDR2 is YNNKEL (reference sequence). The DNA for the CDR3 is TGTGCCAGCAGCAAAATGGCCCAGACAGGGAGAGATGAAGCTTTCTTT. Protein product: CASSKMAQTGRDEAFF.

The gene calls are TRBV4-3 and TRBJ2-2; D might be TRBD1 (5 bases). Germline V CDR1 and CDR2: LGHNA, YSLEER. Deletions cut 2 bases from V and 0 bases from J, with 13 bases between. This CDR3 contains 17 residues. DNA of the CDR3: TGCGCCAGCAGCCAAATACAGGTTTATTCGAACACCGGGGAGCTGTTTTTT. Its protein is CASSQIQVYSNTGELFF.

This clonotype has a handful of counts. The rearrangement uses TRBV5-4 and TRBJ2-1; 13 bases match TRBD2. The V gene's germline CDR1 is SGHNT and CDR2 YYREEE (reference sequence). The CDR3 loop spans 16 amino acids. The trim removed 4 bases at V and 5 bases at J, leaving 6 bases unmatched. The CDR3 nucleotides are TGTGCCAGCAGCAAGGGGACTAGCGGGATGGACAATGAGCAGTTCTTC. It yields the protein CASSKGTSGMDNEQFF. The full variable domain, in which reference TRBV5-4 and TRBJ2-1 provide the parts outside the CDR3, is ETGVTQSPTHLIKTRGQQVTLRCSSQSGHNTVSWYQQALGQGPQFIFQYYREEENGRGNFPPRFSGLQFPNYSSELNVNALELDDSALYLCASSKGTSGMDNEQFFGPGTRLTVL.